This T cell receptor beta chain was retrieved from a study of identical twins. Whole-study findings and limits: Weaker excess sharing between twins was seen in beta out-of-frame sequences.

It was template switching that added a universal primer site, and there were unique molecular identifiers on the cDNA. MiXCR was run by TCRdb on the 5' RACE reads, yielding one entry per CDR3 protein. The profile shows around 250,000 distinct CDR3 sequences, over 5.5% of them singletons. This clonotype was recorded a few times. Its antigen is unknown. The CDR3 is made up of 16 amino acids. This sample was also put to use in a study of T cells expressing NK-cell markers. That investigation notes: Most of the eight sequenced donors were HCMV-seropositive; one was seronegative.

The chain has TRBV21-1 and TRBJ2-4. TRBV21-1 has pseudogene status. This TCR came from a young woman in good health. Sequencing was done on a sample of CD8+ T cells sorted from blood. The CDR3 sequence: CASSNFRRVAKNIQYF. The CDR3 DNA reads TGTGCCAGCAGCAACTTTCGAAGGGTAGCCAAAAACATTCAGTACTTC.